Following are 32 T cell receptor beta chains from one sample sequenced in a study of blood T cell repertoires in COVID-19. TCRdb's table, derived via immunoSEQ multiplex PCR, lists solely in-frame clones and lacks some. The sample records under 500,000 clones, 85% to 90% being singletons. Sequencing was carried out using peripheral blood. The origin of the receptors is a woman aged 25 to 39 with acute or convalescent COVID-19.

This clone was seen a handful of times. The chain recombines TRBV29-1 with TRBJ1-6, with D perhaps TRBD1 (6 bases). Germline CDR1 reads SQVTM; CDR2 reads ANQGSEA. This CDR3 contains 13 residues. Trimming removed 4 bases at V and 8 bases at J, with 12 bases between. CDR3 sequence reads: CSVVVSGDSPLHF. The CDR3 DNA follows: TGCAGCGTTGTGGTGTCAGGGGATTCACCCCTCCACTTT.

This clone was seen only once. The chain is built from TRBV2 and TRBJ2-5; 9 bases map to TRBD2. J was trimmed by 3 bases and V by 2 bases; bases with no gene match: 4. Germline CDR1 SNHLY, CDR2 FYNNEI. The CDR3 length is 15 residues. CDR3 protein: CASSERLAVKETQYF. The CDR3 DNA reads as TGTGCCAGCAGTGAAAGACTAGCGGTAAAAGAGACCCAGTACTTC.

The chain has TRBV27 and TRBJ2-7, with TRBD2 identical over 7 bases. Germline V lookup: CDR1 MNHEY, CDR2 SMNVEV (reference sequence). Germline trimming cut 2 bases from V and 5 bases from J; bases unmatched to any gene: 3. The CDR3 sequence is 13 residues long. The CDR3 reads CASSLSGADEQYF. The CDR3 DNA reads as TGTGCCAGCAGTTTAAGCGGGGCGGACGAGCAGTACTTC.

This rearrangement joins TRBV10-3 to TRBJ2-7, with D possibly TRBD2 on 6 matching bases. In germline, CDR1 is ENHRY, CDR2 SYGVKD. The V gene lost 8 bases and the J gene lost 7 bases, with 21 bases spanning the gap. This CDR3 contains 14 residues. In DNA form, the CDR3 reads TGTGCCATCCGGGACTCAATCCGGGGGTGGGAGCAGTACTTC. Protein sequence: CAIRDSIRGWEQYF.

This rearrangement joins TRBV28 to TRBJ2-7; tentative D call: TRBD1 (5 bases). The CDR3 contains 12 residues. Per germline, CDR1 MDHEN and CDR2 SYDVKM. V lost 7 bases and J lost 5, with 12 bases in between. The CDR3 sequence is CASTSWGHEQYF. Written as DNA, the CDR3 is TGTGCCAGCACCTCGTGGGGCCACGAGCAGTACTTC.

V is TRBV12-5 and J is TRBJ2-1, with 10 bases aligning to TRBD2. Germline V lookup: CDR1 LGHNT, CDR2 FRNRAP. This CDR3 region has 18 residues. With V trimmed by 8 bases and J by 0 bases, 13 bases remained unmatched. The CDR3 protein is CASPRASGGPSSYNEQFF. CDR3 nucleotides: TGTGCTAGTCCCCGCGCTAGCGGGGGCCCCAGCTCCTACAATGAGCAGTTCTTC. The variable domain in full, completed from reference TRBV12-5 and TRBJ2-1, reads DARVTQTPRHKVTEMGQEVTMRCQPILGHNTVFWYRQTMMQGLELLAYFRNRAPLDDSGMPKDRFSAEMPDATLATLKIQPSEPRDSAVYFCASPRASGGPSSYNEQFFGPGTRLTVL.

The CDR3 protein is CARRQGDQPQHF. The CDR3 DNA is TGTGCCAGGAGACAGGGCGACCAGCCCCAGCATTTT. The chain employs TRBV12-3 or TRBV12-4 and TRBJ1-5; 7 positions agree with TRBD1. The CDR3 has 12 amino acids. V dropped 9 bases and J dropped 7; count of bases not matched to a gene: 6.

Notes on this clone: A junction end diverges from the germline sequence, so it may reflect a read error. The rearrangement joins TRBV25-1 to TRBJ2-1, with D possibly matching TRBD2 (5 bases). Looked up from germline, CDR1 is MGHDK and CDR2 is SYGVNS. This CDR3 spans 12 amino acids. CDR3 sequence (DNA): TGTGCCAGCAGTGGGACGGGGAATGGGCAGTTCTTC. Its translation: CASSGTGNGQFF.

The V call is TRBV19, the J call TRBJ1-1, with TRBD1 as a possible D gene (5 bases). In germline, CDR1 is LNHDA, CDR2 SQIVND (reference sequence). V gave up 3 bases and J gave up 4 bases, with 15 bases separating them. The length of the CDR3 is 15 residues. Here the CDR3 reads CASSMLRGASTEAFF. In nucleotides, the CDR3 is TGTGCCAGTAGTATGTTAAGGGGCGCATCCACTGAAGCTTTCTTT.

This chain links TRBV7-2 with TRBJ2-7; TRBD1 aligns across 7 bases. The J segment lost 1 base and the V segment lost 8 bases, leaving 23 bases of the junction unmatched. Germline-derived CDR1 and CDR2 are SGHTA and FQGNSA. This CDR3 region has 19 residues. The CDR3 DNA reads as TGTGCCAGCGGCCTCGTTAAAAGACAGGGTCTCCTGAATTCCTACGAGCAGTACTTC. Translated, it gives CASGLVKRQGLLNSYEQYF.

V usage is TRBV3-1 (or the pseudogene TRBV3-2) and J usage is TRBJ1-5; D uncertain. V was cut by 4 bases and J by 4 bases, with 11 bases left in between. This CDR3 region has 14 residues. Germline V lookup: CDR1 LGHDT, CDR2 YNNKEL (reference sequence). The CDR3 DNA is TGTGCCAGCAGCCCCCAGAGGCAGAATCAGCCCCAGCATTTT. This gives the protein CASSPQRQNQPQHF.

This sequence joins TRBV10-3 and TRBJ2-1; 10 bases agree with TRBD2. The V segment lost 2 bases and the J segment 5 bases; nucleotides outside the gene matches: 0. CDR1 and CDR2 from the germline V gene are ENHRY and SYGVKD. This CDR3 region has 14 residues. The CDR3 bases are TGTGCCATCAGTGAGCTAGCGGGGGACAATGAGCAGTTCTTC. Translation: CAISELAGDNEQFF.

This chain joins TRBV7-9 and TRBJ2-1; 7 positions match TRBD1. The CDR3 loop spans 14 amino acids. The V and J ends lost 4 bases and 12 bases, in that order; junction bases with no gene match: 12. The germline CDR1 and CDR2 sequences are SEHNR and FQNEAQ (reference sequence). The CDR3 reads CASSSADRPIVQFF. CDR3 nucleotide sequence: TGTGCCAGCAGCTCCGCGGACAGGCCAATTGTGCAGTTCTTC.

This chain connects TRBV5-1 to TRBJ2-5, with 7 bases identical to TRBD1. Germline CDR1 is SGHRS and CDR2 is YFSETQ. The CDR3 has 14 amino acids. Trimming removed 4 bases from V and 3 bases from J; junction bases left unmatched: 6. CDR3 sequence reads: CASSRRQGEETQYF. The CDR3 nucleotides are TGCGCCAGCAGCCGCCGACAGGGAGAAGAGACCCAGTACTTC.

The CDR3 bases are TGTGCCAGCAGCTTAAACAGGGGCACAGATACGCAGTATTTT. Amino acids: CASSLNRGTDTQYF. The chain links TRBV7-3 to TRBJ2-3, with a weak D call TRBD1 (6 bases). CDR1 is SGHTA, CDR2 FQGTGA, per germline. V was clipped by 1 base and J by 1 base, with 6 bases between them. The CDR3 runs 14 residues.

This sequence joins TRBV30 and TRBJ2-7, with D uncertain. CDR1 GTSNPN and CDR2 SVGIG come from the germline V gene (reference sequence). V gave up 0 bases and J gave up 0 bases, with 6 bases separating them. This CDR3 has 13 residues. CDR3 protein: CAWSVTVSYEQYF. The DNA for the CDR3 is TGTGCCTGGAGTGTGACTGTCTCCTACGAGCAGTACTTC.

The rearrangement joins TRBV7-9 to TRBJ1-4, with 8 bases matching TRBD1. The V and J ends lost 5 bases and 3 bases, in that order; junction bases with no gene match: 11. Germline CDR1 reads SEHNR; CDR2 reads FQNEAQ (reference sequence). The length of the CDR3 is 17 residues. CDR3 amino acids: CASSLTGAYSSNEKLFF. The CDR3 nucleotides are TGTGCCAGCAGCCTGACAGGGGCGTATTCGTCTAATGAAAAACTGTTTTTT.

The V gene is TRBV5-6, the J gene TRBJ1-6, with D possibly matching TRBD1 (6 bases). The CDR3 is 15 amino acids. Germline V CDR1 and CDR2: SGHDT, YYEEEE. V dropped 5 bases and J dropped 5 bases, with 14 bases sitting between them. The CDR3 spells CASRSGGQDNSPLHF. The CDR3 nucleotides are TGTGCCAGCAGGTCCGGGGGGCAAGATAATTCACCCCTCCACTTT.

The V and J genes are TRBV6-5 and TRBJ2-2, with 9 nucleotides matching TRBD1. CDR1 is MNHEY, CDR2 SVGAGI, per germline. The CDR3 is 15 amino acids. J lost 5 bases, V lost 6 bases, and 7 bases had no gene match. CDR3 protein: CASSLDRGYTGELFF. As DNA, the CDR3 is TGTGCCAGCAGCCTGGACAGGGGCTATACCGGGGAGCTGTTTTTT.

This clone was recorded once. The chain couples TRBV19 to TRBJ2-1, with 9 bases lining up with TRBD2. This CDR3 comprises 17 residues. With V trimmed by 2 bases and J by 10 bases, 15 bases remained unmatched. The germline V gene encodes CDR1 LNHDA and CDR2 SQIVND (reference sequence). CDR3 sequence (DNA): TGTGCCAGTAGTATAAAGGGAGCGGGGGGCCAAGGTAGAGAGCAGTTCTTC. Translated, it gives CASSIKGAGGQGREQFF.

The J gene is TRBJ1-1, the V gene TRBV24-1; D is perhaps TRBD1 (5 bases). The CDR3 has 14 amino acids. Germline V lookup: CDR1 KGHDR, CDR2 SFDVKD. V lost 9 bases to trimming and J lost 4 bases, with 17 bases between them. The CDR3 DNA reads TGTGCCACCCAAGGACGGGGGGAAGGCACTGAAGCTTTCTTT. Its translation is CATQGRGEGTEAFF.

This sequence joins TRBV5-1 and TRBJ2-5; D remains ambiguous. The CDR3 runs 16 residues. Between the trimmed V and J ends, which lost 1 base and 3 bases, there was a span of 16 bases. From germline, CDR1 is SGHRS and CDR2 YFSETQ. The CDR3 region is CASSLSPPALEETQYF. The DNA for the CDR3 is TGCGCCAGCAGCTTGAGCCCCCCAGCGTTAGAAGAGACCCAGTACTTC. Together with reference TRBV5-1 and TRBJ2-5, the CDR3 gives the full variable domain: KAGVTQTPRYLIKTRGQQVTLSCSPISGHRSVSWYQQTPGQGLQFLFEYFSETQRNKGNFPGRFSGRQFSNSRSEMNVSTLELGDSALYLCASSLSPPALEETQYFGPGTRLLVL.

This clone was seen once. J is TRBJ2-1 and V is TRBV14, with TRBD2 matching 9 bases. CDR3 length: 18 amino acids. Germline lookup yields CDR1 SGHDN and CDR2 FVKESK. The V gene end was trimmed by 6 bases and the J gene end by 5 bases; junction bases not matched to a gene: 17. The CDR3 reads CASSRLSLAGTRDNEQFF. The CDR3 DNA reads as TGTGCCAGCAGTCGCCTCTCCCTAGCGGGGACCCGAGACAATGAGCAGTTCTTC.

The J gene is TRBJ2-1, the V gene TRBV5-1; 9 nucleotides agree with TRBD2. The CDR3 covers 15 residues. CDR1 and CDR2 (germline): SGHRS, YFSETQ. J was trimmed by 6 bases and V by 1 base; bases with no gene match: 5. Here the CDR3 DNA reads TGCGCCAGCAGCTTGCGGTCTAGCGGGATCAATGAGCAGTTCTTC. This encodes CASSLRSSGINEQFF.

The V gene is TRBV12-3 or TRBV12-4, the J gene TRBJ2-3, with D possibly being TRBD2 (5 bases). CDR3 length equals 12 residues. Trimming took 6 bases from V and 5 from J, leaving 9 bases between them. CDR3 region: CASRGSEDTQYF. The CDR3, as DNA: TGTGCCAGCAGGGGGAGCGAAGATACGCAGTATTTT.

The CDR3 is CASSEFGESLVNQPQHF. The CDR3 region has the DNA TGTGCCAGCAGTGAATTCGGTGAAAGCCTTGTCAATCAGCCCCAGCATTTT. J is TRBJ1-5 and V is TRBV6-1; D is undetermined. The length of the CDR3 is 17 residues. V was shortened by 2 bases and J by 3 bases, with 17 bases between the two germline ends. Germline V gene data show CDR1 as MNHNS and CDR2 as SASEGT.

The CDR3 here is CASSYESLGQFF. The DNA for the CDR3 is TGTGCCAGCAGTTATGAATCGCTCGGGCAGTTCTTC. V usage is TRBV6-2 or TRBV6-3 and J usage is TRBJ2-1; D unresolved. V was trimmed by 3 bases and J by 12 bases, leaving 12 bases between them. In germline, CDR1 is MNHEY, CDR2 SVGEGT. The CDR3 consists of 12 residues.

V is TRBV6-5 and J is TRBJ1-3; D gene unclear. Germline CDR1 is MNHEY and CDR2 is SVGAGI. CDR3 length: 16 residues. The germline V and J ends were trimmed by 0 bases and 0 bases, with 9 bases remaining between them. Written as DNA, the CDR3 is TGTGCCAGCAGTTACTCCCCGGCGGGCTCTGGAAACACCATATATTTT. It is translated as CASSYSPAGSGNTIYF.

The V call is TRBV9, the J call TRBJ1-2, with D possibly being TRBD1 (5 bases). Trimming took 0 bases from V and 2 from J, leaving 11 bases between them. The CDR3 sequence is 15 residues long. Germline CDR1 SGDLS, CDR2 YYNGEE. Here the CDR3 DNA reads TGTGCCAGCAGCGTAGCTCAGGGAAGAAACTATGGCTACACCTTC. Translated: CASSVAQGRNYGYTF. Based on the CDR3 plus reference TRBV9 and TRBJ1-2, the full variable domain is DSGVTQTPKHLITATGQRVTLRCSPRSGDLSVYWYQQSLDQGLQFLIQYYNGEERAKGNILERFSAQQFPDLHSELNLSSLELGDSALYFCASSVAQGRNYGYTFGSGTRLTVV.

The rearrangement joins TRBV14 to TRBJ1-2; D ambiguous. With 1 base removed from V and 8 bases from J, the gap between germline ends came to 17 bases. This CDR3 has 15 residues. Germline V lookup: CDR1 SGHDN, CDR2 FVKESK. The CDR3 here is CASSQVAGPTGGYTF. The CDR3 region has the DNA TGTGCCAGCAGCCAAGTAGCTGGCCCGACGGGAGGCTACACCTTC.

The V call is TRBV11-3, the J call TRBJ2-1; tentatively, D is TRBD2 (6 bases). The CDR3 runs to 17 residues. Germline CDR1 and CDR2: SGHNT and YENEEA. Trimming shortened V by 6 bases and J by 4 bases, and 22 bases separated the two germline ends. DNA for the CDR3: TGTGCCAGCAGTAAAAGCGGGTCTGCTCACCCTTACAATGAGCAGTTCTTC. Protein sequence: CASSKSGSAHPYNEQFF.

The rearrangement joins TRBV7-3 to TRBJ2-5, with D possibly being TRBD1 (7 bases). The CDR3 extends over 14 amino acids. CDR1 and CDR2 (germline): SGHTA, FQGTGA. The germline V and J ends were trimmed by 5 bases and 5 bases, with 15 bases remaining between them. CDR3: CASSPGDSRETQYF. Written as DNA, the CDR3 is TGTGCCAGCAGCCCGGGGGACAGTAGGGAGACCCAGTACTTC.